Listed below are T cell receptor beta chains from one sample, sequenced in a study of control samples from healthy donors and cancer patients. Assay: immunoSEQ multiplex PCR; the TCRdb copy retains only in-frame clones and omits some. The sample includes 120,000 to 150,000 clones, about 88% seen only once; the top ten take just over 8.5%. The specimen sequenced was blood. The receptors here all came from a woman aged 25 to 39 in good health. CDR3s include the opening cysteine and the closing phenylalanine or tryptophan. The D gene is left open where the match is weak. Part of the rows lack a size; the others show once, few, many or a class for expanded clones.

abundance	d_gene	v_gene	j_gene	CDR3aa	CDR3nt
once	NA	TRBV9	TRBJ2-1	CASSVDHNEQFF	TGTGCCAGCAGCGTAGACCACAATGAGCAGTTCTTC
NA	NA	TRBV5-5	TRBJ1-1	CASSLWQGTEAFF	TGTGCCAGCAGCTTGTGGCAGGGCACTGAAGCTTTCTTT
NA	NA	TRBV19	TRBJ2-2	CASSIDLTGVGTGELFF	TGTGCCAGTAGTATAGATCTTACGGGAGTGGGCACCGGGGAGCTGTTTTTT
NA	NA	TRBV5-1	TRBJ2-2	CASSLVRGTGELFF	TGCGCCAGCAGCTTGGTTAGGGGTACCGGGGAGCTGTTTTTT
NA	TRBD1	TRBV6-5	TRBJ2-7	CASRAGTGAYEQYF	TGTGCCAGCCGCGCAGGGACAGGGGCCTACGAGCAGTACTTC
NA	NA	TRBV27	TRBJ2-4	CASSPGDGAKNIQYF	TGTGCCAGCAGTCCAGGAGATGGAGCCAAAAACATTCAGTACTTC
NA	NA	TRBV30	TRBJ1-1	CAWSVFRDTEAFF	TGTGCCTGGAGTGTATTCCGGGACACTGAAGCTTTCTTT
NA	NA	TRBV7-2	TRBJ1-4	CASSARPATNEKLFF	TGTGCCAGCAGCGCAAGGCCAGCAACTAATGAAAAACTGTTTTTT
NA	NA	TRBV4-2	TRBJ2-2	CASSQSGGGQNTGELFF	TGTGCCAGCAGCCAAAGCGGAGGAGGGCAGAACACCGGGGAGCTGTTTTTT
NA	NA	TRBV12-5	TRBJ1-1	CASAPRRSTEAFF	TGTGCTAGTGCACCCCGCCGGAGCACTGAAGCTTTCTTT
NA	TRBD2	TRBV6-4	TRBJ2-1	CASSPLAGALEEQFF	TGTGCCAGCAGCCCGCTAGCGGGTGCCTTAGAGGAGCAGTTCTTC
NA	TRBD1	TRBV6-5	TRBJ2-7	CASSSKNRGRTYEQYF	TGTGCCAGCAGTTCCAAGAACAGGGGGCGTACCTACGAGCAGTACTTC
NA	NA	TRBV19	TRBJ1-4	CASSLQEKLFF	TGTGCCAGTAGTTTACAGGAAAAACTGTTTTTT
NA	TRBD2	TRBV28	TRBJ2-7	CASRSAGTRDSYEQYF	TGTGCCAGCAGGTCAGCCGGGACTAGGGATTCCTACGAGCAGTACTTC
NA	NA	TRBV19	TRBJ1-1	CASNTEAFF	TGTGCCAGTAACACTGAAGCTTTCTTT
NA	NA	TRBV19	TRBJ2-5	CASSKFGVGETQYF	TGTGCCAGTAGTAAGTTTGGGGTCGGGGAGACCCAGTACTTC
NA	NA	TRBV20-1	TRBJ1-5	CSASLGNSNQPQHF	TGCAGTGCTAGTCTGGGTAATAGCAATCAGCCCCAGCATTTT
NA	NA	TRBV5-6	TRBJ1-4	CASSLRGFDEKLFF	TGTGCCAGCAGCTTGAGGGGATTTGATGAAAAACTGTTTTTT
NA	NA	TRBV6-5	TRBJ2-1	CASSLRLYGYNEQFF	TGTGCCAGCAGTTTGAGACTTTACGGTTACAATGAGCAGTTCTTC
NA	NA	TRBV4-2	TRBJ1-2	CASSQDGAGSDYGYTF	TGTGCCAGCAGCCAAGATGGGGCAGGGAGCGACTATGGCTACACCTTC
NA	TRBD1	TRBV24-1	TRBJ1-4	CATSDRQGTNEKLFF	TGTGCCACCAGTGATCGACAGGGCACTAATGAAAAACTGTTTTTT
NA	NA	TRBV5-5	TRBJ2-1	CASVYLGSYNEQFF	TGTGCCAGCGTCTACCTCGGGTCCTACAATGAGCAGTTCTTC
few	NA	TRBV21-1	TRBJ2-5	CASSNFRETQYF	TGTGCCAGCAGCAATTTTAGGGAGACCCAGTACTTC
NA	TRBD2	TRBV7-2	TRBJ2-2	CASSLGSGGHTGELFF	TGTGCCAGCAGCTTAGGGTCGGGGGGGCACACCGGGGAGCTGTTTTTT
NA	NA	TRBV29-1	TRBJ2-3	CSVGPGEGGPDTQYF	TGCAGCGTTGGGCCGGGGGAAGGGGGCCCAGATACGCAGTATTTT
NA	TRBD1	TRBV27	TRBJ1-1	CASSLLQGQGTEAFF	TGTGCCAGCAGTTTATTACAGGGGCAAGGCACTGAAGCTTTCTTT
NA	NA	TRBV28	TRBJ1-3	CASQGRRAGNTIYF	TGTGCCAGCCAGGGCCGGCGAGCTGGAAACACCATATATTTT
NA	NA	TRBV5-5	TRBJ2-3	CASSLNLWGTSTDTQYF	TGTGCCAGCAGCTTGAATCTTTGGGGGACTTCCACAGATACGCAGTATTTT
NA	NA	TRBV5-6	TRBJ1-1	CASSLVSAEQTEAFF	TGTGCCAGCAGCTTGGTAAGTGCTGAACAAACTGAAGCTTTCTTT
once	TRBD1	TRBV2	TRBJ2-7	CASSSGTGGYEQYF	TGTGCCAGCAGTTCCGGGACAGGGGGCTACGAGCAGTACTTC
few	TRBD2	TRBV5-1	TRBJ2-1	CASSWGLAGEEDEQFF	TGCGCCAGCAGCTGGGGACTAGCGGGAGAGGAGGATGAGCAGTTCTTC
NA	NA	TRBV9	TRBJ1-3	CASSVAGAASSGNTIYF	TGTGCCAGCAGCGTAGCTGGGGCAGCAAGCTCTGGAAACACCATATATTTT
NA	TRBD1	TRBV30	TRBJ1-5	CAWRGQGAAYRGQPQHF	TGTGCCTGGAGGGGACAGGGGGCGGCGTATCGTGGTCAGCCCCAGCATTTT
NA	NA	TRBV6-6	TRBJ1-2	CASSYAPQDPYGYTF	TGTGCCAGCAGTTACGCCCCGCAGGATCCCTATGGCTACACCTTC
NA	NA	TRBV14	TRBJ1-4	CASSQFPLTNEKLFF	TGTGCCAGCAGCCAATTCCCACTAACAAACGAAAAACTGTTTTTT
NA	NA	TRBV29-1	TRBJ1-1	CSAVEGGGTEAFF	TGCAGCGCCGTAGAGGGGGGTGGCACTGAAGCTTTCTTT
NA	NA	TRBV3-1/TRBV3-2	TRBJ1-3	CASSTREGNTIYF	TGTGCCAGCAGTACGAGGGAAGGAAACACCATATATTTT
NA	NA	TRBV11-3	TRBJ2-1	CASSLGLRNEQFF	TGTGCCAGCAGCTTGGGGTTGAGAAATGAGCAGTTCTTC
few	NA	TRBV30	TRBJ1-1	CAWSFYTEAFF	TGTGCCTGGAGTTTCTACACCGAAGCTTTCTTT
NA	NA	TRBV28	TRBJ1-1	CASCSGRNTEAFF	TGTGCCAGCTGTTCAGGGAGGAACACTGAAGCTTTCTTT
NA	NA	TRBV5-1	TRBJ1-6	CASSLEAGRESPLHF	TGCGCCAGCAGCTTGGAGGCAGGACGGGAGTCACCCCTCCACTTT
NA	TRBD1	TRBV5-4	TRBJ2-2	CASSLTGQGNTGELFF	TGTGCCAGCAGCCTAACGGGACAGGGGAACACCGGGGAGCTGTTTTTT